This record covers a single T cell receptor beta chain. This table comes from immunoSEQ multiplex PCR, and its TCRdb copy is limited to in-frame clones, with some not included. The table has 350,000 to 400,000 clones, roughly nine tenths seen once; the top ten hold 1.7%. The entry originates in a study of blood T cell repertoires in COVID-19. The study assigned cohorts using participant-reported clinical history. CDR1 is SNHLY, CDR2 FYNNEI, per germline. This CDR3 has 15 amino acids. V was clipped by 6 bases and J by 2 bases, with 13 bases between them. This chain joins TRBV2 and TRBJ2-2; TRBD1 is a possible D gene (6 bases). Sequencing was done on a sample of PBMCs or T cells enriched from blood (not recorded which). The sequence was collected from a woman in her twenties or thirties who had recovered from COVID-19. CDR3 in DNA: TGTGCCAGCAGACTAGACAGGATCAACACCGGGGAGCTGTTTTTT. This encodes CASRLDRINTGELFF.